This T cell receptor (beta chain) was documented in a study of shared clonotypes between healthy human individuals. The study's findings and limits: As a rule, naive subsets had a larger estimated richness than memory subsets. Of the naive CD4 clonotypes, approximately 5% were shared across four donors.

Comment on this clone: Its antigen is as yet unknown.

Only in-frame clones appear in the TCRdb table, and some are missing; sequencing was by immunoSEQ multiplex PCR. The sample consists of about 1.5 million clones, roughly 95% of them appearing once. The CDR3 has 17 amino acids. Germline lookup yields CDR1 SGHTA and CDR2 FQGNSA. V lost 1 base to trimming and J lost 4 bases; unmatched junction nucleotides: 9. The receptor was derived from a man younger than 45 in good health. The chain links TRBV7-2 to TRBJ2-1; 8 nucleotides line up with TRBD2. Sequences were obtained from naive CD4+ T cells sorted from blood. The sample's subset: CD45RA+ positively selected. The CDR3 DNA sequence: TGTGCCAGCAGCTTAGGGACTATAGCGGGATATTACAATGAGCAGTTCTTC. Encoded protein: CASSLGTIAGYYNEQFF.